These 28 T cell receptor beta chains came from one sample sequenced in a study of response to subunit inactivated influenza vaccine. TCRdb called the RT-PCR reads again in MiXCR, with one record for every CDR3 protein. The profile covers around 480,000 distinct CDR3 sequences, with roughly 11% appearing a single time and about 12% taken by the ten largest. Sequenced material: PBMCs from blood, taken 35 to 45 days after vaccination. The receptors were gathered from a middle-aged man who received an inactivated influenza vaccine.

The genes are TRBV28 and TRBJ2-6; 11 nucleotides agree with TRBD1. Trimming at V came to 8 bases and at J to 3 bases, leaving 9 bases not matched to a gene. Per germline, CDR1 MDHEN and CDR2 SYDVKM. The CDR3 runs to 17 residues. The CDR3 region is CASGLPDRGRGANVLTF. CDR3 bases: TGTGCCAGCGGACTCCCGGACAGGGGGCGTGGGGCCAACGTCCTGACTTTC.

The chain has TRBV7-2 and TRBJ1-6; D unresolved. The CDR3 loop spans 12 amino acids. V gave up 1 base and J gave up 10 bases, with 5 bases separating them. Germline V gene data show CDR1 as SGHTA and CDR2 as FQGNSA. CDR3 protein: CASSLEVSPLHF. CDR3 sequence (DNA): TGTGCCAGCAGCTTAGAGGTCTCACCCCTCCACTTT. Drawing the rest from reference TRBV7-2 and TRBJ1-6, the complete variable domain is GAGVSQSPSNKVTEKGKDVELRCDPISGHTALYWYRQSLGQGLEFLIYFQGNSAPDKSGLPSDRFSAERTGGSVSTLTIQRTQQEDSAVYLCASSLEVSPLHFGNGTRLTVT.

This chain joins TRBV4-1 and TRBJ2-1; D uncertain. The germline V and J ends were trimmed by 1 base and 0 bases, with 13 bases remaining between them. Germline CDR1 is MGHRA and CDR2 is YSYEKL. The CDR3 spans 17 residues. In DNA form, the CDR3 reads TGCGCCAGCAGCCAAGTTCCACGAAAGACCTCCTACAATGAGCAGTTCTTC. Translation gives CASSQVPRKTSYNEQFF.

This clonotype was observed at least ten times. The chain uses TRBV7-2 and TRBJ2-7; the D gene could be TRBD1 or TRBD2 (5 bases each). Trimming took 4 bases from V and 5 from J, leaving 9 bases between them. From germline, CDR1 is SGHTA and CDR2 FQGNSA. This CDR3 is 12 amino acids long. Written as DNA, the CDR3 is TGTGCCAGCAGCTACGAGGGACACGAGCAGTACTTC. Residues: CASSYEGHEQYF.

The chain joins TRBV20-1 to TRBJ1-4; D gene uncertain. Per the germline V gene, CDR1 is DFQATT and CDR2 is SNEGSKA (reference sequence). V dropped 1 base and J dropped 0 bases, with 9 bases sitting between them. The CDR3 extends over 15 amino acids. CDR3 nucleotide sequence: TGCAGTGCTAGAGTGAACGCTGCAACTAATGAAAAACTGTTTTTT. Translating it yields CSARVNAATNEKLFF.

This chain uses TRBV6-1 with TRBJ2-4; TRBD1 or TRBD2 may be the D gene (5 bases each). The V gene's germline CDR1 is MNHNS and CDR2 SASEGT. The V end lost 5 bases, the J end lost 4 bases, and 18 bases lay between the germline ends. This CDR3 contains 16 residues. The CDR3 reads CASSIQGRSGKNIQYF. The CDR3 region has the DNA TGTGCCAGCAGTATCCAGGGACGATCTGGGAAAAACATTCAGTACTTC.

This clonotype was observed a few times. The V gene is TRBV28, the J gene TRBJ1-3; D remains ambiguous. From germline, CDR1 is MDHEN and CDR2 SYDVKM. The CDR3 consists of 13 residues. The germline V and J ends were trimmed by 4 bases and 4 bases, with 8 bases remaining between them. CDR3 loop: CASSSLGGNTIYF. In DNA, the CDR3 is TGTGCCAGCAGTTCGCTGGGGGGAAACACCATATATTTT.

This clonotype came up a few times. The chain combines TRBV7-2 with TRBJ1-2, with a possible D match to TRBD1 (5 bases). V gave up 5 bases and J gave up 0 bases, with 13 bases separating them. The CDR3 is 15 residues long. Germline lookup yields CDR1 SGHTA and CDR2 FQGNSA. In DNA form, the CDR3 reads TGTGCCAGCAGCCAGAGCCAGGGTGCTAACTATGGCTACACCTTC. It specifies CASSQSQGANYGYTF.

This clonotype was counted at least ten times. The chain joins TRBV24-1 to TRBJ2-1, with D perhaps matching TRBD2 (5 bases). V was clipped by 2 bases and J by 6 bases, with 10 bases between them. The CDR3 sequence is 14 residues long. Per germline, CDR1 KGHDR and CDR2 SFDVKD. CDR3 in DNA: TGTGCCACCAGTGATTGGCACCGGGGCAATGAGCAGTTCTTC. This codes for CATSDWHRGNEQFF.

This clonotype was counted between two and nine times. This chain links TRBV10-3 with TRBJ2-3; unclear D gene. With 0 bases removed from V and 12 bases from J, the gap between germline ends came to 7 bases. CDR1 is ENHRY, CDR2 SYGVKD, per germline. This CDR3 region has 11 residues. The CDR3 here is CAISESKAQYF. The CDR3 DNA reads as TGTGCCATCAGTGAGTCGAAAGCCCAGTATTTT.

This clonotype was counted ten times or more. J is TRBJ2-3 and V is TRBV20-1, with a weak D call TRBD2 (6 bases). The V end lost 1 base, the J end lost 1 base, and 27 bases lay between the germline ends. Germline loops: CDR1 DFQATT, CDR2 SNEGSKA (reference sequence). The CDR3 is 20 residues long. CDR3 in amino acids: CSARVWVKMPRGAGTDTQYF. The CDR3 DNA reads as TGCAGTGCTAGAGTCTGGGTCAAGATGCCACGCGGGGCGGGCACAGATACGCAGTATTTT.

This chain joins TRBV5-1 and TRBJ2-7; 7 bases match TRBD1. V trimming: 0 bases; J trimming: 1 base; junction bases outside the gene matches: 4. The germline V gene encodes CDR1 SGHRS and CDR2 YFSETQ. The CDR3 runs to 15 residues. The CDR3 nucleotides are TGCGCCAGCAGCTTGGAAGTGACAGGGTCCTACGAGCAGTACTTC. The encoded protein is CASSLEVTGSYEQYF.

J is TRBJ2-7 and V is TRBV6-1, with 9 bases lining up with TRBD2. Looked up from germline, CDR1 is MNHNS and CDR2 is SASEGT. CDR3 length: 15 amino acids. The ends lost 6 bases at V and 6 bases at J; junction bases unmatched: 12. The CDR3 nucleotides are TGTGCCAGCAGGGAGGGACTAGCCGGAGCGGGCGAGCAGTACTTC. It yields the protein CASREGLAGAGEQYF.

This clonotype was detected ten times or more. CDR3 loop: CASTLNYEQYF. In DNA, the CDR3 is TGTGCCAGCACCCTTAACTACGAGCAGTACTTC. The rearrangement joins TRBV7-2 to TRBJ2-7, with D unclear. Trimming stripped 7 bases from V and 3 bases from J, with 7 bases between. CDR3 length: 11 residues. Germline loops: CDR1 SGHTA, CDR2 FQGNSA.

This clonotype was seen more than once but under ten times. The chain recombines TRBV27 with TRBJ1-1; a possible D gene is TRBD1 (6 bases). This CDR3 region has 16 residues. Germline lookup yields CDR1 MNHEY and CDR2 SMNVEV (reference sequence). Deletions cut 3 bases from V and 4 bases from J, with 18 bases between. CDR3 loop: CASSFIPGVQVTEAFF. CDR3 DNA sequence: TGTGCCAGCAGTTTTATCCCAGGGGTTCAGGTCACTGAAGCTTTCTTT.

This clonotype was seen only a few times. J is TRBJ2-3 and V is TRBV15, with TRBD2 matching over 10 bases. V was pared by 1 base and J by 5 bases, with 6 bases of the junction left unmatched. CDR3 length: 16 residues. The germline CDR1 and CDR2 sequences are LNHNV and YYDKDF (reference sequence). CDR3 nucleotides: TGTGCCACCAGCAGAGGAGGAGCGGGGGGGCAAGATACGCAGTATTTT. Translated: CATSRGGAGGQDTQYF.

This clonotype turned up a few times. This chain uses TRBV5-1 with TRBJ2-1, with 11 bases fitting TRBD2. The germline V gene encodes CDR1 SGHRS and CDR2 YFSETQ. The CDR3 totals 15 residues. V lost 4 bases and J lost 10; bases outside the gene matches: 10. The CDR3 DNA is TGCGCCAGCAGCCCACATAGCGGGAGGGCCCAGGAGCAGTTCTTC. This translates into CASSPHSGRAQEQFF.

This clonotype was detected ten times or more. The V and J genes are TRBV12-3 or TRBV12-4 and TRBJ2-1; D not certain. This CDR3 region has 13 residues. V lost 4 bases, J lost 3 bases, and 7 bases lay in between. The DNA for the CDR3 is TGTGCCAGCAGTTACAGCTACTACAATGAGCAGTTCTTC. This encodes CASSYSYYNEQFF.

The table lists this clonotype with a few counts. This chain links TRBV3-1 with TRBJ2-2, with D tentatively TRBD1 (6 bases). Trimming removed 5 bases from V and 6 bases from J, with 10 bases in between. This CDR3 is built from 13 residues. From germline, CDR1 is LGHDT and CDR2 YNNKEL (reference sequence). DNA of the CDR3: TGTGCCAGCAGCTATACAGGGCCCGGGGAGCTGTTTTTT. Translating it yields CASSYTGPGELFF.

CDR3 nucleotides: TGTGCCAGCAGTTTTTTTGCACTGAACACTGAAGCTTTCTTT. This gives the protein CASSFFALNTEAFF. The chain has TRBV12-3 or TRBV12-4 and TRBJ1-1; D is ambiguous. The V and J ends lost 3 bases and 0 bases respectively, with 8 bases between them. CDR3 length: 14 amino acids.

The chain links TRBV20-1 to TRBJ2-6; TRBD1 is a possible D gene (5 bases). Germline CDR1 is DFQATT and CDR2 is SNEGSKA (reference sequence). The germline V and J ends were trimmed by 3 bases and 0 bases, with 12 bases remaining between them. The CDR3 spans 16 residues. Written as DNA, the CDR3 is TGCAGTGCTAGGACAGAGTATATCTCTGGGGCCAACGTCCTGACTTTC. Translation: CSARTEYISGANVLTF.

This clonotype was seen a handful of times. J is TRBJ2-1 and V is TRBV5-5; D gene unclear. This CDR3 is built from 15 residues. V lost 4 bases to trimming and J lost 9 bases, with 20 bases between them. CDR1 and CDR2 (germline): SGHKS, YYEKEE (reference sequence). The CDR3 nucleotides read TGTGCCAGCAGCACCAGAACAATCCTCAGGTTTGAGCAGTTCTTC. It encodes CASSTRTILRFEQFF.

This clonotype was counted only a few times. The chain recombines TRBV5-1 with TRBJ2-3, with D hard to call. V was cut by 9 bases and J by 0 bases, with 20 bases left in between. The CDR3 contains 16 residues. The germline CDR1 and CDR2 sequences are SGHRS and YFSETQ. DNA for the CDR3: TGCGCCACCCGACAAGACACTGGCTCTAGCACAGATACGCAGTATTTT. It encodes CATRQDTGSSTDTQYF.

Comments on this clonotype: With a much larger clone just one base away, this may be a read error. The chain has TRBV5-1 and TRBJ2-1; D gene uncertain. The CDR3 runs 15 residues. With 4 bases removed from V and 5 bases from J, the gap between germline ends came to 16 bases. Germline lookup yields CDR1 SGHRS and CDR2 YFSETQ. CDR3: CASSPRSTANNEQFF. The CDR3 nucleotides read TGCGCCAGCAGCCCTAGGAGTACTGCCAACAATGAGCAGTTCTTC.

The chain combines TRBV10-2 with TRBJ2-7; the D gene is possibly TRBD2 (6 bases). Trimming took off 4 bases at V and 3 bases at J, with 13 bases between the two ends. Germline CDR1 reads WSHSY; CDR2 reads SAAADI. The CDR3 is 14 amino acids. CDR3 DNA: TGCGCCAGCAGTGCATCTGGGGGAGGCTACGAGCAGTACTTC. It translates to CASSASGGGYEQYF.

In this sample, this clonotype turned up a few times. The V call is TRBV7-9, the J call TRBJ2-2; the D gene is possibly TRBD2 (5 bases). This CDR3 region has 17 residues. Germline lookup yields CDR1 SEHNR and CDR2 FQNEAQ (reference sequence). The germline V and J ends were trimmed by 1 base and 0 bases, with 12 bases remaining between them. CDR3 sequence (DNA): TGTGCCAGCAGCTTAGGGTACAGCGGCACGAACACCGGGGAGCTGTTTTTT. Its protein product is CASSLGYSGTNTGELFF.

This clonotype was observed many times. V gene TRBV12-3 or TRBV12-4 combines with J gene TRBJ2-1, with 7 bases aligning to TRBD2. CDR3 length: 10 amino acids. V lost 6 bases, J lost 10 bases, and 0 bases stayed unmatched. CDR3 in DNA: TGTGCCAGCAGGCGGGGGGAGCAGTTCTTC. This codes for CASRRGEQFF.

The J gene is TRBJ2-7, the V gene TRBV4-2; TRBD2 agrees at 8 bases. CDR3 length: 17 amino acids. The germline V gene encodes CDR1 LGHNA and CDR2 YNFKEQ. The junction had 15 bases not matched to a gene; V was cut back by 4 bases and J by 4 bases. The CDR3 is CASSRGLAQSFEYEQYF. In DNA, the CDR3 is TGTGCCAGCAGCCGTGGACTAGCCCAATCATTTGAGTACGAGCAGTACTTC.